Listed here are 17 T cell receptor beta chains from one sample, sequenced in a study of blood T cell repertoires in COVID-19. Produced via immunoSEQ multiplex PCR; TCRdb's table is partial and in-frame only. The data show roughly 220,000 clones, around 84% seen once. What was sequenced was peripheral blood. The receptor source for this set is a woman in her fifties or sixties who had recovered from COVID-19.

V and J are TRBV6-2 or TRBV6-3 and TRBJ1-5, with 7 bases matching TRBD1. The CDR3 is made up of 15 amino acids. Trimming at V came to 4 bases and at J to 4 bases, leaving 7 bases not matched to a gene. Germline assignment: CDR1 MNHEY and CDR2 SVGEGT. The CDR3 DNA reads TGTGCCAGCAGTTCTCACAGGGGTATAAATCAGCCCCAGCATTTT. Protein: CASSSHRGINQPQHF.

V gene TRBV30 combines with J gene TRBJ2-1; D might be TRBD2 (5 bases). V was cut by 3 bases and J by 4 bases, with 13 bases left in between. Germline CDR1 reads GTSNPN; CDR2 reads SVGIG (reference sequence). The CDR3 length is 14 residues. The CDR3 reads CAWRPRGWYNEQFF. The CDR3 DNA reads as TGTGCCTGGAGGCCCCGGGGATGGTACAATGAGCAGTTCTTC.

The V call is TRBV7-6, the J call TRBJ1-1; D is possibly TRBD1 (6 bases). The CDR3 runs 14 residues. V was pared by 1 base and J by 4 bases, with 10 bases between. Germline CDR1 reads SGHVS; CDR2 reads FNYEAQ. CDR3: CASSLDPGATEAFF. In DNA form, the CDR3 reads TGTGCCAGCAGCTTAGATCCAGGGGCCACTGAAGCTTTCTTT.

This chain links TRBV4-1 with TRBJ1-2; D unclear. The CDR3 has 19 residues. Trimming removed 0 bases from V and 4 bases from J, with 24 bases in between. Per germline, CDR1 MGHRA and CDR2 YSYEKL. For the CDR3, the DNA is TGCGCCAGCAGCCAAGATCCGGGATCGGCGGGGAAGAGTGGCTATGGCTACACCTTC. It translates to CASSQDPGSAGKSGYGYTF.

The chain's CDR3 is CAWSRRDRAGSNMNTEAFF. The CDR3 coding sequence is TGTGCCTGGAGTAGGAGGGACAGGGCTGGTTCGAATATGAACACTGAAGCTTTCTTT. The chain combines TRBV30 with TRBJ1-1, with 9 bases that match TRBD1. The V gene's germline CDR1 is GTSNPN and CDR2 SVGIG (reference sequence). V dropped 2 bases and J dropped 0; count of bases not matched to a gene: 16. The CDR3 is 19 residues long.

The chain couples TRBV27 to TRBJ1-1; 8 bases align to TRBD1. V shed 4 bases, J shed 5 bases, and the junction held 12 bases outside the gene matches. CDR3 length: 16 residues. Germline loops: CDR1 MNHEY, CDR2 SMNVEV (reference sequence). The CDR3 protein is CASSWQGARKGTEAFF. The CDR3 coding sequence is TGTGCCAGCAGTTGGCAGGGGGCGAGAAAGGGGACTGAAGCTTTCTTT.

This clone was seen ten or more times. The V call is TRBV5-6, the J call TRBJ1-1, with a possible D match to TRBD1 (5 bases). The CDR3 has 13 amino acids. Trimming shortened V by 3 bases and J by 1 base, and 7 bases separated the two germline ends. Germline V gene data show CDR1 as SGHDT and CDR2 as YYEEEE. The CDR3 sequence is CASSWDWNTEAFF. The CDR3 coding sequence is TGTGCCAGCAGCTGGGACTGGAACACTGAAGCTTTCTTT.

The J gene is TRBJ2-7, the V gene TRBV18; TRBD2 matches 7 bases. Germline V gene lookup returns CDR1 KGHSH and CDR2 LQKENI. Trimming took 6 bases from V and 7 from J; bases not matched to a gene: 0. The CDR3 length is 10 residues. CDR3 bases: TGTGCCAGCTCGGGAGGGGAGCAGTACTTC. Its translation is CASSGGEQYF.

The chain employs TRBV9 and TRBJ2-7, with 8 nucleotides matching TRBD1. The CDR3 extends over 15 amino acids. Germline assignment: CDR1 SGDLS and CDR2 YYNGEE. J gave up 0 bases and V 2 bases, and 4 bases lay outside the gene matches. CDR3 protein: CASSVGTGLSYEQYF. The CDR3 DNA is TGTGCCAGCAGCGTTGGGACAGGACTCTCCTACGAGCAGTACTTC.

The J gene is TRBJ2-1, the V gene TRBV4-2, with 12 bases identical to TRBD2. The CDR3 extends over 17 amino acids. CDR1 and CDR2 (germline): LGHNA, YNFKEQ. The ends lost 1 base at V and 8 bases at J; junction bases unmatched: 9. DNA of the CDR3: TGTGCCAGCAGCCAAGGGTCGGCTAGCGGGGGGGGCTATGAGCAGTTCTTC. It specifies CASSQGSASGGGYEQFF.

The rearrangement uses TRBV27 and TRBJ1-1, with a tentative D call TRBD1 (5 bases). The CDR3 is made up of 14 amino acids. The germline CDR1 and CDR2 sequences are MNHEY and SMNVEV (reference sequence). V was trimmed by 1 base and J by 5 bases, leaving 11 bases between them. CDR3 sequence reads: CASSLLGGKTEAFF. CDR3 nucleotide sequence: TGTGCCAGCAGTTTATTGGGGGGAAAAACTGAAGCTTTCTTT.

The V and J genes are TRBV19 and TRBJ2-3; 11 bases match TRBD2. The CDR3 is 17 residues long. CDR1 and CDR2 (germline): LNHDA, SQIVND (reference sequence). The V segment lost 3 bases and the J segment 2 bases; nucleotides outside the gene matches: 7. Here the CDR3 DNA reads TGTGCCAGTAGTATCACTAGCGGGGGAGAACCCACAGATACGCAGTATTTT. Its translation: CASSITSGGEPTDTQYF.

This chain connects TRBV3-1 (or the pseudogene TRBV3-2) to TRBJ2-1, with 8 bases lining up with TRBD1. V trimming: 1 base; J trimming: 8 bases; junction bases outside the gene matches: 4. The CDR3 length is 14 residues. Germline V lookup: CDR1 LGHDT, CDR2 YNNKEL (reference sequence). CDR3 region: CASSQVSGGDEQFF. CDR3 bases: TGTGCCAGCAGCCAAGTTTCAGGGGGCGATGAGCAGTTCTTC.

This sequence joins TRBV10-3 and TRBJ1-3, with 8 bases lining up with TRBD1. Germline V gene sequence: CDR1 ENHRY, CDR2 SYGVKD. CDR3 length: 19 amino acids. V gave up 2 bases and J gave up 3 bases; unmatched junction bases: 15. The CDR3 protein is CAISEKQGDGGYRGNTIYF. The CDR3 region has the DNA TGTGCCATCAGTGAGAAACAGGGGGACGGAGGTTATCGTGGAAACACCATATATTTT.

The chain employs TRBV12-3 or TRBV12-4 and TRBJ2-3; 8 nucleotides align to TRBD1. The trim removed 8 bases at V and 5 bases at J, leaving 6 bases unmatched. The CDR3 has 13 amino acids. Here the CDR3 DNA reads TGTGCCAGCCACAGGGGGAACCTAGATACGCAGTATTTT. Protein sequence: CASHRGNLDTQYF.

The V call is TRBV6-5, the J call TRBJ2-5; 7 positions match TRBD1. The CDR3 covers 14 residues. V shed 6 bases, J shed 2 bases, and the junction held 6 bases outside the gene matches. The germline gives CDR1 MNHEY, CDR2 SVGAGI. The CDR3 here is CASRFGTAQETQYF. CDR3 sequence (DNA): TGTGCCAGCAGATTCGGGACAGCACAAGAGACCCAGTACTTC.

This clone has only a few counts. This chain links TRBV11-2 with TRBJ2-7, with TRBD1 as a possible D gene (5 bases). V was pared by 7 bases and J by 6 bases, with 13 bases between. Germline V lookup: CDR1 SGHAT, CDR2 FQNNGV. The CDR3 is made up of 12 amino acids. The CDR3 sequence: CASNLDMSEQYF. The CDR3, as DNA: TGTGCCAGCAACCTGGACATGAGCGAGCAGTACTTC.